This T cell receptor (beta chain) was recovered during a study of blood T cell repertoires in COVID-19. Study background: The cDNA or gDNA used as material had been derived from T cells, B-cell-depleted T cells, or PBMCs.

Germline V gives CDR1 MRHNA, CDR2 SNTAGT. This CDR3 contains 15 residues. V gave up 8 bases and J gave up 1 base, with 18 bases separating them. The repertoire was sequenced with immunoSEQ multiplex PCR; TCRdb's copy has only in-frame clones and lacks some. The sample contains 140,000 or so clones, approximately 83% of which appear only once. The source material was peripheral blood. V is TRBV6-4 and J is TRBJ2-7; D might be TRBD1 (7 bases). This receptor was taken from a human donor in a cohort sampled during active COVID-19. The DNA of the CDR3 is TGTGCCAGCCGGAGGGACAGCGGGTCTTCCTACGAGCAGTACTTC. This codes for CASRRDSGSSYEQYF.